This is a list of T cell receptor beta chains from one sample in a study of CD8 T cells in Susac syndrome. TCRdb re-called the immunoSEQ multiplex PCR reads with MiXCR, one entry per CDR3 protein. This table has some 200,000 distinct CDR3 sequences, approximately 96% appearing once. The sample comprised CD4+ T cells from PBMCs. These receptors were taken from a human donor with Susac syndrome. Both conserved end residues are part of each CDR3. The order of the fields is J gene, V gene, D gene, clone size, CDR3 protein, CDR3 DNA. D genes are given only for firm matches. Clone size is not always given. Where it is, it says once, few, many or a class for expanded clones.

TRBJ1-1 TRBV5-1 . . CASSLATGTMNTEAFF TGCGCCAGCAGCTTGGCTACAGGGACCATGAACACTGAAGCTTTCTTT
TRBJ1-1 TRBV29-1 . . CSWGNTEAFF TGCAGCTGGGGGAACACTGAAGCTTTCTTT
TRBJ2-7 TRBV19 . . CASSGTLGYEQYF TGTGCCAGTAGTGGGACTCTCGGCTACGAGCAGTACTTC
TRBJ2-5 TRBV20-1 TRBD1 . CSAPRTGSQETQYF TGCAGTGCTCCCCGGACAGGGTCACAAGAGACCCAGTACTTC
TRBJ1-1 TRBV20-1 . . CSARDPRGNTEAFF TGCAGTGCTAGAGATCCCCGGGGAAACACTGAAGCTTTCTTT
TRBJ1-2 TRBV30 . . CAWELQGTYGYTF TGTGCCTGGGAACTCCAGGGGACCTATGGCTACACCTTC
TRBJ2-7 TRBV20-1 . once CSARDPGVRGHSPYEQYF TGCAGTGCTAGAGATCCGGGGGTCAGGGGCCATAGTCCCTACGAGCAGTACTTC
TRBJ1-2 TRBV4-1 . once CASSQDLELYGYTF TGCGCCAGCAGCCAAGATCTGGAGCTCTATGGCTACACCTTC
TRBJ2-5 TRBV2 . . CASGYQETQYF TGTGCCAGTGGGTACCAAGAGACCCAGTACTTC
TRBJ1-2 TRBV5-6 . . CANRGEKPSIGYTF TGTGCCAACAGAGGAGAGAAACCATCTATTGGCTACACCTTC
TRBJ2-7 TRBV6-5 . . CASSRPGFYQQYF TGTGCCAGCAGTCGCCCAGGGTTTTACCAGCAGTACTTC
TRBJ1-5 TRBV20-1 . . CSARGTGNQPQHF TGCAGTGCTAGAGGGACAGGCAATCAGCCCCAGCATTTT
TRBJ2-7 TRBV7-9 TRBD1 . CASSTRDRGAYEQYF TGTGCCAGCAGTACCCGGGACAGGGGAGCCTACGAGCAGTACTTC
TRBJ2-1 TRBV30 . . CAWERGGNPYNEQFF TGTGCCTGGGAAAGAGGGGGGAACCCCTACAATGAGCAGTTCTTC
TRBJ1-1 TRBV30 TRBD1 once CAWSRDRGAEAFF TGTGCCTGGAGCAGGGACAGGGGTGCTGAAGCTTTCTTT
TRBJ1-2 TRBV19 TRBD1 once CASKGPGQPNGYTF TGTGCCAGTAAGGGGCCGGGACAGCCCAATGGCTACACCTTC
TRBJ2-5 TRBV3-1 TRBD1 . CASSTKRTGVETQYF TGTGCCAGCAGCACAAAGCGGACAGGGGTCGAGACCCAGTACTTC
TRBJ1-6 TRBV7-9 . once CASSYVGISGNSPLHF TGTGCCAGCAGCTACGTCGGGATCTCGGGGAATTCACCCCTCCACTTT
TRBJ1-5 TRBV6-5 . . CASSYGRGGGLGGNQPQHF TGTGCCAGCAGTTACGGGAGGGGAGGGGGGTTGGGCGGCAATCAGCCCCAGCATTTT
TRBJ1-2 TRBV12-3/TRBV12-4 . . CASSFADRSGYTF TGTGCCAGCAGTTTTGCCGACAGGTCTGGCTACACCTTC
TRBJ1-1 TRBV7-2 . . CASSLGHVGTEAFF TGTGCCAGCAGCTTGGGGCACGTTGGCACTGAAGCTTTCTTT
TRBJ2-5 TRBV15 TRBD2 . CATSRGLGLAGGAQETQYF TGTGCCACCAGCAGAGGCCTGGGACTAGCGGGGGGTGCACAAGAGACCCAGTACTTC
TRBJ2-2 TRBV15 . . CATSRGLGAGGELFF TGTGCCACCAGCAGAGGATTGGGGGCCGGCGGGGAGCTGTTTTTT
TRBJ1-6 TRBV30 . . CAWRVGVSNSPLHF TGTGCCTGGAGGGTGGGGGTGTCGAATTCACCCCTCCACTTT
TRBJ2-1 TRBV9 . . CASSLSTSIPEQFF TGTGCCAGCAGCCTCTCGACTAGTATACCTGAGCAGTTCTTC
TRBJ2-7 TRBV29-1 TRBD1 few CSFQGQGAFGYEQYF TGCAGCTTTCAGGGACAGGGGGCGTTTGGCTACGAGCAGTACTTC
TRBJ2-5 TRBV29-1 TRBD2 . CSAGTIVQETQYF TGCAGCGCTGGGACTATAGTTCAAGAGACCCAGTACTTC
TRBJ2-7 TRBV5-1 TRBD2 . CASSNMTSGGAYEQYF TGCGCCAGCAGCAACATGACTAGCGGGGGGGCCTACGAGCAGTACTTC
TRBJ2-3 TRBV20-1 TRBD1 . CSASRTGSQDF TGCAGTGCTAGCCGGACAGGGTCCCAGGATTTT
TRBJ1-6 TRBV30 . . CAWSAYDIAPLHF TGTGCCTGGAGTGCATATGATATTGCACCCCTCCACTTT
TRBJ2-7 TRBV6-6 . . CASSYSNLRGAYEQYF TGTGCCAGCAGTTACTCGAATCTGCGGGGCGCCTACGAGCAGTACTTC
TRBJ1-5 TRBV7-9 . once CASSLAGSPGGPQHF TGTGCCAGCAGCTTAGCAGGATCACCTGGTGGGCCCCAGCATTTT
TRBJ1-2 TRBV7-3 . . CASSLARNYGYTF TGTGCCAGCAGCTTAGCCAGAAACTATGGCTACACCTTC
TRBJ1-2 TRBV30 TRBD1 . CAWSAGGAGNTF TGTGCCTGGAGCGCAGGGGGCGCGGGTAACACCTTC
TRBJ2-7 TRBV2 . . CASSTGTSGEQYF TGTGCCAGCAGTACGGGCACTTCGGGGGAGCAGTACTTC
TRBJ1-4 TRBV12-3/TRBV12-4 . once CASSLGHHGWVMGTNEKLFF TGTGCCAGCAGCCTAGGACATCACGGCTGGGTTATGGGAACTAATGAAAAACTGTTTTTT
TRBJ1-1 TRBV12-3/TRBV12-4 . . CASRDSRWGGLVGRTAEAFF TGTGCCAGCAGAGACTCAAGGTGGGGGGGCCTGGTCGGGCGAACCGCTGAAGCTTTCTTT
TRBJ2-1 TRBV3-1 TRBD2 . CASSRASGGANREQFF TGTGCCAGCAGCCGCGCTAGCGGGGGGGCGAATCGGGAGCAGTTCTTC
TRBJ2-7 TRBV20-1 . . CSALGGAAWEQYF TGCAGTGCTTTGGGCGGAGCGGCTTGGGAGCAGTACTTC
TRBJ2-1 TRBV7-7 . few CASSLGQNNEQFF TGTGCTAGCAGCTTAGGACAGAACAATGAGCAGTTCTTC